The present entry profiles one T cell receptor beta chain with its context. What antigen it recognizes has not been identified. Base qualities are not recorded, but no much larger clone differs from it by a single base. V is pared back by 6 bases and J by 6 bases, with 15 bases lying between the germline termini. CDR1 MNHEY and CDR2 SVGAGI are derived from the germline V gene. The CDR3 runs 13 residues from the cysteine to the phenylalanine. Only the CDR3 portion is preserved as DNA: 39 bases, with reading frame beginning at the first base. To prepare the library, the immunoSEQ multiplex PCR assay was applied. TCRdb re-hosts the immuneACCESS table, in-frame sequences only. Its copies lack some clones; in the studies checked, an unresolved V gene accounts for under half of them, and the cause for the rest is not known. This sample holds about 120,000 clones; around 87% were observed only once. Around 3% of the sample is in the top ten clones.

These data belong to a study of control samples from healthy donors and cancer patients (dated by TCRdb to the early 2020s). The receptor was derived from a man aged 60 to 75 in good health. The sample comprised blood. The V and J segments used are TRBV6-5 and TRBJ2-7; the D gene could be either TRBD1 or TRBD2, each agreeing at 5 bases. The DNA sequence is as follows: TGTGCCAGCAGGCCAGGGTTCGAGGGCGAGCAGTACTTC. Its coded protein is CASRPGFEGEQYF.